These 13 T cell receptor beta chains were sequenced from one sample in a study of blood T cell repertoires in COVID-19. Sequencing used immunoSEQ multiplex PCR; TCRdb keeps in-frame clones, though not all of them. The sample carries roughly 200,000 clones, about 87% recorded once. Sequenced sample: PBMCs or T cells enriched from blood (not recorded which). The receptors originated from a young man who had recovered from COVID-19.

The chain recombines TRBV2 with TRBJ2-3; 12 bases match TRBD2. The CDR3 is made up of 16 amino acids. V shed 2 bases, J shed 5 bases, and the junction held 5 bases outside the gene matches. Germline-derived CDR1 and CDR2 are SNHLY and FYNNEI. Here the CDR3 DNA reads TGTGCCAGCAGTGAATCGGGACTAGCGGGTAAAGATACGCAGTATTTT. Protein product: CASSESGLAGKDTQYF.

The gene calls are TRBV6-5 and TRBJ1-1; possible D gene TRBD1, 6 bases. V lost 4 bases, J lost 4 bases, and 16 bases lay in between. Germline CDR1 reads MNHEY; CDR2 reads SVGAGI. CDR3 length equals 15 residues. Here the CDR3 reads CASSSHRGGGTEAFF. The CDR3 bases are TGTGCCAGCAGTTCACACCGAGGGGGGGGCACTGAAGCTTTCTTT.

The gene calls are TRBV4-3 and TRBJ2-5; 10 bases are a match to TRBD2. CDR1 and CDR2 from the germline V gene are LGHNA and YSLEER. Trimming at V came to 0 bases and at J to 5 bases, leaving 6 bases not matched to a gene. This CDR3 is built from 16 residues. CDR3 sequence (DNA): TGCGCCAGCAGCCAAGATAGGGTAGCGGGAGGTGAGACCCAGTACTTC. Translated, it gives CASSQDRVAGGETQYF.

The chain is built from TRBV15 and TRBJ2-1, with D perhaps TRBD1 (5 bases). The CDR3 spans 15 residues. Germline V lookup: CDR1 LNHNV, CDR2 YYDKDF (reference sequence). Trimming pared 0 bases from V and 5 bases from J, leaving 11 bases between. Here the CDR3 DNA reads TGTGCCACCAGCAGAGAGGGCAGGGCCGACAATGAGCAGTTCTTC. Its translation is CATSREGRADNEQFF.

The genes are TRBV12-3 or TRBV12-4 and TRBJ1-1; the D is unclear. Trimming took off 2 bases at V and 1 base at J, with 5 bases between the two ends. The CDR3 sequence is 13 residues long. The CDR3 spells CASSLLQNTEAFF. The CDR3 DNA sequence: TGTGCCAGCAGTTTATTACAGAACACTGAAGCTTTCTTT.

The chain carries TRBV6-5 and TRBJ2-7, with D possibly being TRBD1 (5 bases). V lost 0 bases and J lost 0, with 9 bases in between. The CDR3 runs 15 residues. From germline, CDR1 is MNHEY and CDR2 SVGAGI. CDR3 protein: CASSYSRRASYEQYF. DNA for the CDR3: TGTGCCAGCAGTTACTCCCGCAGGGCCTCCTACGAGCAGTACTTC.

The chain is built from TRBV15 and TRBJ2-5, with D possibly being TRBD2 (5 bases). This CDR3 has 15 amino acids. Germline-derived CDR1 and CDR2 are LNHNV and YYDKDF (reference sequence). Trimming took 0 bases from V and 4 from J, leaving 12 bases between them. DNA of the CDR3: TGTGCCACCAGCAGAGAACCGGGGATTGGAGAGACCCAGTACTTC. Its translation is CATSREPGIGETQYF.

This clone has just one count. The V call is TRBV9, the J call TRBJ2-3; 8 bases agree with TRBD1. CDR1 SGDLS and CDR2 YYNGEE come from the germline V gene. The CDR3 runs 16 residues. The junction had 5 bases not matched to a gene; V was cut back by 0 bases and J by 2 bases. CDR3 region: CASSVVGGQATDTQYF. The CDR3 coding sequence is TGTGCCAGCAGCGTAGTGGGGGGACAGGCCACAGATACGCAGTATTTT.

The chain couples TRBV2 to TRBJ2-7, with 8 bases that match TRBD1. The V segment lost 7 bases and the J segment 2 bases; nucleotides outside the gene matches: 4. Looked up from germline, CDR1 is SNHLY and CDR2 is FYNNEI. This CDR3 spans 13 amino acids. The CDR3 DNA reads as TGTGCCAGCAAGACAGGGGCGGCCTACGAGCAGTACTTC. It codes for CASKTGAAYEQYF. The entire variable domain, with the rest obtained from reference TRBV2 and TRBJ2-7, is as follows: EPEVTQTPSHQVTQMGQEVILRCVPISNHLYFYWYRQILGQKVEFLVSFYNNEISEKSEIFDDQFSVERPDGSNFTLKIRSTKLEDSAMYFCASKTGAAYEQYFGPGTRLTVT.

The genes are TRBV11-2 and TRBJ2-7; 7 bases fit TRBD1. The germline V gene encodes CDR1 SGHAT and CDR2 FQNNGV. V trimming: 7 bases; J trimming: 3 bases; junction bases outside the gene matches: 0. This CDR3 region has 11 residues. CDR3 loop: CASTGGYEQYF. The CDR3 DNA is TGTGCCAGCACAGGGGGCTACGAGCAGTACTTC.

The V gene is TRBV11-2, the J gene TRBJ2-1; weak D call: TRBD2 (6 bases). The CDR3 length is 15 residues. The V gene lost 2 bases and the J gene lost 3 bases, with 11 bases spanning the gap. The V gene's germline CDR1 is SGHAT and CDR2 FQNNGV. The CDR3 nucleotides are TGTGCCAGCAGCTTATTGCGCGGGATCTACAATGAGCAGTTCTTC. Its protein is CASSLLRGIYNEQFF.

This rearrangement joins TRBV19 to TRBJ2-7, with TRBD1 matching 8 bases. The CDR3 sequence is 14 residues long. With V trimmed by 4 bases and J by 2 bases, 4 bases remained unmatched. Per the germline V gene, CDR1 is LNHDA and CDR2 is SQIVND (reference sequence). The CDR3 is CASSTGQGAYEQYF. The CDR3 DNA follows: TGTGCCAGTAGTACTGGACAGGGAGCCTACGAGCAGTACTTC.

This rearrangement joins TRBV19 to TRBJ2-1; 9 bases line up with TRBD2. Germline V gene sequence: CDR1 LNHDA, CDR2 SQIVND (reference sequence). The CDR3 covers 13 residues. Trimming took 6 bases from V and 8 from J; bases not matched to a gene: 5. The CDR3 region is CASRERGADEQFF. CDR3 nucleotide sequence: TGTGCCAGTAGGGAGCGGGGGGCGGATGAGCAGTTCTTC.